Following are 22 T cell receptor beta chains from one sample sequenced in a study of beta chain features in type 1 diabetes. Expressed TCRB transcripts got sequenced, as all isolated RNA was reverse transcribed. Data came from immunoSEQ multiplex PCR; TCRdb stores just in-frame clones and leaves some out. This sample has about 320,000 clones, with roughly 15% found just once. Material: central memory CD4+ T cells from blood. The receptor source for this set is a man aged 30 to 45 in good health.

This clone was counted once. The CDR3 is CASSLGTGIRGGYTF. In nucleotides, the CDR3 is TGTGCCAGCAGCCTAGGGACAGGGATTAGAGGTGGCTACACCTTC. The V call is TRBV5-6, the J call TRBJ1-2; the match to TRBD1 covers 9 bases. The CDR3 covers 15 residues. V lost 4 bases to trimming and J lost 7 bases; unmatched junction nucleotides: 11. Germline loops: CDR1 SGHDT, CDR2 YYEEEE. Variable domain in full (rest from reference TRBV5-6 and TRBJ1-2): DAGVTQSPTHLIKTRGQQVTLRCSPKSGHDTVSWYQQALGQGPQFIFQYYEEEERQRGNFPDRFSGHQFPNYSSELNVNALLLGDSALYLCASSLGTGIRGGYTFGSGTRLTVV.

Concerning this clone itself: Other nucleotide sequences from this sample produce the same CDR3. The CDR3 is CSANRGDGYTF. The CDR3, as DNA: TGCAGTGCCAACAGGGGTGATGGCTACACCTTC. The rearrangement links TRBV20-1 to TRBJ1-2; 7 bases match TRBD1. The V gene's germline CDR1 is DFQATT and CDR2 SNEGSKA (reference sequence). The CDR3 contains 11 residues. The V segment lost 6 bases and the J segment 6 bases; nucleotides outside the gene matches: 4.

By sample fraction, this clone is medium-sized. The chain couples TRBV10-3 to TRBJ2-1; 8 bases match TRBD1. V lost 10 bases to trimming and J lost 6 bases; unmatched junction nucleotides: 8. The CDR3 spans 13 residues. The germline gives CDR1 ENHRY, CDR2 SYGVKD. The DNA of the CDR3 is TGTGCCAGCCTAACCGACAGGGGCAATGAGCAGTTCTTC. The encoded protein is CASLTDRGNEQFF.

This clone was recorded a few times. DNA for the CDR3: TGCGCCAGCAGCCAAGAAGCTAGAGAGACGGACAGGGTAGCCAAAAACATTCAGTACTTC. Its protein is CASSQEARETDRVAKNIQYF. The genes are TRBV4-3 and TRBJ2-4; the match to TRBD1 covers 8 bases. V trimming: 0 bases; J trimming: 0 bases; junction bases outside the gene matches: 13. The CDR3 has 20 amino acids. Germline V gene data show CDR1 as LGHNA and CDR2 as YSLEER.

The sample holds a few counts of this clone. The chain employs TRBV7-9 and TRBJ1-5; D remains ambiguous. Germline-derived CDR1 and CDR2 are SEHNR and FQNEAQ (reference sequence). The length of the CDR3 is 14 residues. Trimming shortened V by 1 base and J by 7 bases, and 11 bases separated the two germline ends. CDR3 coding DNA: TGTGCCAGCAGCTTAGGGCATCTCCTCCAGCCCCAGCATTTT. This gives the protein CASSLGHLLQPQHF.

The chain links TRBV4-1 to TRBJ1-4, with 9 positions matching TRBD1. The trim removed 0 bases at V and 7 bases at J, leaving 6 bases unmatched. Germline V gives CDR1 MGHRA, CDR2 YSYEKL. This CDR3 spans 16 amino acids. CDR3 nucleotides: TGCGCCAGCAGCCAAGATGTGACAGGGGGAGGTGAAAAACTGTTTTTT. Its protein is CASSQDVTGGGEKLFF.

The CDR3 loop is CASSARDYPPNEQYF. The DNA of the CDR3 is TGTGCCAGCAGCGCTAGGGACTATCCCCCAAACGAGCAGTACTTC. The rearrangement uses TRBV11-2 and TRBJ2-7; 7 bases fit TRBD2. V lost 5 bases to trimming and J lost 5 bases; unmatched junction nucleotides: 12. This CDR3 has 15 residues. CDR1 SGHAT and CDR2 FQNNGV come from the germline V gene.

CDR3 DNA: TGTGCCAGCATGTTGAAGGGGGGGTCCTACAATGAGCAGTTCTTC. Translation: CASMLKGGSYNEQFF. The chain is built from TRBV6-4 and TRBJ2-1; weak D call: TRBD2 (7 bases). V shed 7 bases and J shed 1 base, with 14 bases lying between them. Germline V gene data show CDR1 as MRHNA and CDR2 as SNTAGT. The CDR3 contains 15 residues.

This chain connects TRBV11-2 to TRBJ1-6, with D uncertain. This CDR3 comprises 17 residues. V dropped 7 bases and J dropped 0 bases, with 16 bases sitting between them. The germline V gene has CDR1 SGHAT and CDR2 FQNNGV. The CDR3 DNA sequence: TGTGCCAGCAACGAGATGAAAGGGAGCTCCTATAATTCACCCCTCCACTTT. It yields the protein CASNEMKGSSYNSPLHF.

This clone has at least ten counts. This chain uses TRBV10-3 with TRBJ1-1, with D uncertain. The V and J ends lost 2 bases and 1 base respectively, with 8 bases between them. The germline CDR1 and CDR2 sequences are ENHRY and SYGVKD. The CDR3 runs 14 residues. CDR3 protein: CAISEGTTNTEAFF. The CDR3 coding sequence is TGTGCCATCAGTGAGGGAACAACGAACACTGAAGCTTTCTTT.

This chain uses TRBV10-3 with TRBJ2-5, with a possible D match to TRBD1 (6 bases). V lost 0 bases, J lost 3 bases, and 20 bases lay in between. The CDR3 sequence is 18 residues long. CDR1 and CDR2 from the germline V gene are ENHRY and SYGVKD. The chain's CDR3 is CAISESWGQGTVKETQYF. The DNA of the CDR3 is TGTGCCATCAGTGAGTCTTGGGGGCAAGGGACCGTAAAAGAGACCCAGTACTTC.

This rearrangement joins TRBV5-4 to TRBJ1-6, with a possible D match to TRBD1 (5 bases). V lost 4 bases, J lost 8 bases, and 16 bases lay in between. Germline CDR1 is SGHNT and CDR2 is YYREEE (reference sequence). This CDR3 comprises 15 residues. Written as DNA, the CDR3 is TGTGCCAGCAGCGCCGATGGGGGGGTTTATTCACCCCTCCACTTT. Translation: CASSADGGVYSPLHF.

The rearrangement links TRBV6-6 to TRBJ1-1, with D tentatively TRBD1 (5 bases). The germline V gene has CDR1 MNHNY and CDR2 SVGAGI (reference sequence). There are 13 residues in the CDR3. The germline V and J ends were trimmed by 4 bases and 2 bases, with 8 bases remaining between them. The chain's CDR3 is CASSWGLNTEAFF. CDR3 in DNA: TGTGCCAGCAGTTGGGGACTCAACACTGAAGCTTTCTTT.

The chain employs TRBV4-1 and TRBJ1-5; 9 positions agree with TRBD1. In germline, CDR1 is MGHRA, CDR2 YSYEKL. The CDR3 extends over 19 amino acids. V gave up 3 bases and J gave up 2 bases; unmatched junction bases: 14. CDR3 region: CASSHTTKQGARGNQPQHF. CDR3 sequence (DNA): TGCGCCAGCAGCCACACAACGAAACAGGGGGCTCGAGGCAATCAGCCCCAGCATTTT.

In DNA form, the CDR3 reads TGCAGCGTTGGAGAGGGCACAGATACGCAGTATTTT. Translating gives CSVGEGTDTQYF. The rearrangement joins TRBV29-1 to TRBJ2-3; D gene ambiguous. The CDR3 has 12 residues. The V gene's germline CDR1 is SQVTM and CDR2 ANQGSEA. V was shortened by 4 bases and J by 1 base, with 6 bases between the two germline ends.

This clone was counted at least ten times. The rearrangement uses TRBV11-1 and TRBJ2-1, with 10 bases matching TRBD1. The CDR3 runs to 15 residues. The J segment lost 8 bases and the V segment lost 5 bases, leaving 9 bases of the junction unmatched. The germline gives CDR1 SGHAT, CDR2 FQDESV (reference sequence). The CDR3 DNA follows: TGTGCCAGCAGCCCCGGGACAGGGGCGAACGATGAGCAGTTCTTC. Its protein is CASSPGTGANDEQFF.

The J gene is TRBJ1-1, the V gene TRBV11-3; D gene ambiguous. The CDR3 runs 14 residues. Trimming shortened V by 0 bases and J by 2 bases, and 7 bases separated the two germline ends. Germline CDR1 is SGHNT and CDR2 is YENEEA. The CDR3 DNA reads TGTGCCAGCAGCTTAGAGACGTATAACACTGAAGCTTTCTTT. Protein product: CASSLETYNTEAFF.

A few counts support this clone. This chain uses TRBV9 with TRBJ2-1, with D possibly matching TRBD1 (5 bases). The germline V gene encodes CDR1 SGDLS and CDR2 YYNGEE. V lost 0 bases to trimming and J lost 3 bases, with 10 bases between them. This CDR3 region has 15 residues. The CDR3 nucleotides are TGTGCCAGCAGCGTAGACAGGCAAAGCTACAATGAGCAGTTCTTC. The encoded protein is CASSVDRQSYNEQFF.

This clone was picked up a small number of times. The CDR3 region is CASSQSPGGNYGYTF. CDR3 in DNA: TGCGCCAGCAGCCAATCGCCTGGGGGAAACTATGGCTACACCTTC. V usage is TRBV4-1 and J usage is TRBJ1-2, with D possibly being TRBD1 (5 bases). The ends were cut back, 2 bases at V and 2 bases at J, with 12 bases in the middle. The CDR3 length is 15 residues. Germline lookup yields CDR1 MGHRA and CDR2 YSYEKL.

This clone was observed a handful of times. The rearrangement uses TRBV5-1 and TRBJ2-2; 7 nucleotides match TRBD1. The CDR3 totals 15 residues. The ends lost 3 bases at V and 0 bases at J; junction bases unmatched: 2. Germline V gene sequence: CDR1 SGHRS, CDR2 YFSETQ. The CDR3 loop reads CASSWGTANTGELFF. The CDR3, as DNA: TGCGCCAGCAGCTGGGGGACAGCGAACACCGGGGAGCTGTTTTTT.

This clone was counted a few times. The genes are TRBV9 and TRBJ2-1, with 11 positions matching TRBD2. CDR1 is SGDLS and CDR2 is YYNGEE in the germline V gene. V was clipped by 3 bases and J by 4 bases; unmatched bases: 3. The CDR3 runs 15 residues. The CDR3 nucleotides read TGTGCCAGCAGCGGATCTAGCGGGGGGTACAATGAGCAGTTCTTC. Its protein is CASSGSSGGYNEQFF.

This clone was recorded a few times. Mismatch with germline at one junction end may stem from a read error. This chain uses TRBV29-1 with TRBJ2-3, with D perhaps matching TRBD1 (6 bases). This CDR3 comprises 12 residues. The germline gives CDR1 SQVTM, CDR2 ANQGSEA. The CDR3 DNA sequence: TGCAGCGTTCTCGGCCCAGGGGCTAGTCGGAATTTT. Amino acid sequence: CSVLGPGASRNF.